The next 2 T cell receptor beta chains were all read from a single sample in a study of control samples from healthy donors and cancer patients. Repertoires were generated with immunoSEQ multiplex PCR, while TCRdb's copy carries only in-frame clones and drops some. Here the sample spans about 220,000 clones, 90% to 95% being singletons. Sequencing used blood. These receptors all come from a man in his fifties or sixties in good health.

The chain recombines TRBV6-4 with TRBJ1-2, with 9 bases fitting TRBD1. Trimming took 8 bases from V and 2 from J; bases not matched to a gene: 6. Looked up from germline, CDR1 is MRHNA and CDR2 is SNTAGT. This CDR3 has 14 residues. CDR3: CASRDRAGNYGYTF. The CDR3 region has the DNA TGTGCCAGCCGGGACAGGGCAGGCAACTATGGCTACACCTTC.

V is TRBV7-8 and J is TRBJ1-4; a possible D gene is TRBD1 (6 bases). The germline CDR1 and CDR2 sequences are SGHVS and FQNEAQ. There are 14 residues in the CDR3. V lost 7 bases, J lost 6 bases, and 15 bases lay in between. The CDR3 bases are TGTGCCAGCAAACAAACGGGGGGCCATGAAAAACTGTTTTTT. Translation gives CASKQTGGHEKLFF.